One TCR beta chain is described in this entry. The antigen remains undetermined. This sample was taken from a study of cytomegalovirus exposure and HLA in healthy donors. Broader study findings: Confirmation was obtained in vitro that three CMV-associated chains are specific for CMV antigens. Certain indistinguishable V segments, among them TRBV6-2 and TRBV6-3, were excluded.

CDR3 length: 13 residues. V gave up 0 bases and J gave up 9 bases, with 13 bases separating them. The germline gives CDR1 SGHRS, CDR2 YFSETQ. Both 60 Vbeta primers and 13 Jbeta primers went into the PCR. Clones were read by immunoSEQ multiplex PCR, and TCRdb kept only the in-frame ones, dropping some. The sample holds 170,000 or so clones, 75% to 90% seen once. This sequence joins TRBV5-1 and TRBJ2-7; D gene unclear. This TCR was sampled from a boy aged 5-17 years in good health and CMV-seronegative. Sequenced: PBMCs. The CDR3 DNA reads as TGCGCCAGCAGCTTGGGAGGCCCACCCAGGCAGTACTTC. This translates into CASSLGGPPRQYF. Variable domain in full (rest from reference TRBV5-1 and TRBJ2-7): KAGVTQTPRYLIKTRGQQVTLSCSPISGHRSVSWYQQTPGQGLQFLFEYFSETQRNKGNFPGRFSGRQFSNSRSEMNVSTLELGDSALYLCASSLGGPPRQYFGPGTRLTVT.